The next 3 T cell receptor beta chains were all read from a single sample in a study of cytomegalovirus exposure and HLA in healthy donors. Primers included in the PCR were 60 Vbeta and 13 Jbeta primers. Only in-frame clones appear in the TCRdb table, and some are missing; sequencing was by immunoSEQ multiplex PCR. The sample has some 80,000 clones, around 73% seen once. Sequencing used PBMCs. The receptors originated from a man in his fifties or sixties in good health and CMV-seronegative.

V and J are TRBV7-2 and TRBJ2-3; possible D gene TRBD1, 6 bases. The CDR3 is made up of 13 amino acids. Trimming shortened V by 3 bases and J by 5 bases, and 9 bases separated the two germline ends. Germline lookup yields CDR1 SGHTA and CDR2 FQGNSA. CDR3 coding DNA: TGTGCCAGCAGCTTTACCAGGGGAGATACGCAGTATTTT. It specifies CASSFTRGDTQYF. Based on the CDR3 plus reference TRBV7-2 and TRBJ2-3, the full variable domain is GAGVSQSPSNKVTEKGKDVELRCDPISGHTALYWYRQSLGQGLEFLIYFQGNSAPDKSGLPSDRFSAERTGGSVSTLTIQRTQQEDSAVYLCASSFTRGDTQYFGPGTRLTVL.

V is TRBV29-1 and J is TRBJ2-5; D unclear. Deletions cut 3 bases from V and 5 bases from J, with 13 bases between. The CDR3 sequence is 13 residues long. Germline V CDR1 and CDR2: SQVTM, ANQGSEA. CDR3 in amino acids: CSVDTLNGETQYF. The CDR3 bases are TGCAGCGTTGACACGCTAAACGGGGAGACCCAGTACTTC.

This sequence joins TRBV7-8 and TRBJ1-1; D is perhaps TRBD1 (6 bases). Trimming removed 4 bases at V and 1 base at J, with 13 bases between. The germline V gene has CDR1 SGHVS and CDR2 FQNEAQ. The CDR3 is made up of 15 amino acids. The CDR3 nucleotides are TGTGCCAGCAGCTCCCAGGGGTCTCAGAACACTGAAGCTTTCTTT. Its translation: CASSSQGSQNTEAFF.